The 10 T cell receptor beta chains in this list originate from one sample, sequenced in a study of graft-versus-host responses after intestinal transplantation. The method was immunoSEQ multiplex PCR; TCRdb's version includes in-frame clones alone and lacks a portion of them. The sample yields approximately 77,000 clones, about nine tenths seen once. The sequencing used PBMCs, collected 98 days after intestinal transplantation. All receptors come from a human patient who received an intestinal transplant, so some T cells may come from the graft donor.

This clone was seen a handful of times. This rearrangement joins TRBV5-1 to TRBJ2-7; TRBD2 matches 12 bases. This CDR3 is built from 15 residues. V trimming: 0 bases; J trimming: 5 bases; junction bases outside the gene matches: 3. Germline-derived CDR1 and CDR2 are SGHRS and YFSETQ. The CDR3 DNA sequence: TGCGCCAGCAGCTTGGCGGGACTAGCGGGTCACGAGCAGTACTTC. Encoded protein: CASSLAGLAGHEQYF.

The chain is built from TRBV29-1 and TRBJ2-1, with 9 bases identical to TRBD2. There are 13 residues in the CDR3. In germline, CDR1 is SQVTM, CDR2 ANQGSEA. Trimming took 2 bases from V and 15 from J; bases not matched to a gene: 11. The CDR3 DNA sequence: TGCAGCGTTGAAAACGAAGCGGGGGGAGCGCGGTTCTTC. Translation gives CSVENEAGGARFF.

The chain joins TRBV27 to TRBJ2-7; no reliable D call. V was trimmed by 5 bases and J by 6 bases, leaving 11 bases between them. The V gene's germline CDR1 is MNHEY and CDR2 SMNVEV (reference sequence). The CDR3 spans 12 residues. CDR3 sequence (DNA): TGTGCCAGCAGTCCCCCCAATGGCGAGCAGTACTTC. Residues: CASSPPNGEQYF.

This chain uses TRBV6-1 with TRBJ2-3; D gene uncertain. CDR1 and CDR2 (germline): MNHNS, SASEGT. The CDR3 length is 12 residues. V lost 1 base to trimming and J lost 8 bases, with 7 bases between them. CDR3 protein: CASSEGYGTQYF. DNA of the CDR3: TGTGCCAGCAGTGAAGGGTATGGTACGCAGTATTTT.

Note on this clone: One end of the junction varies from germline; a read error may be responsible. This chain uses TRBV6-5 with TRBJ2-1; 7 nucleotides agree with TRBD1. Germline V CDR1 and CDR2: MNHEY, SVGAGI. The CDR3 sequence is 16 residues long. CDR3 in amino acids: CASRYSPGQVVGEQFF. DNA of the CDR3: TGTGCCAGCAGATACTCGCCCGGACAGGTCGTAGGTGAGCAGTTCTTC.

The chain recombines TRBV4-2 with TRBJ2-7; the D is unclear. Germline V gene data show CDR1 as LGHNA and CDR2 as YNFKEQ. The V and J ends lost 4 bases and 0 bases respectively, with 16 bases between them. The CDR3 spans 16 residues. CDR3 in amino acids: CASSLLRLSPSYEQYF. The CDR3 DNA is TGTGCCAGCAGCCTCCTTAGGTTGAGCCCCTCCTACGAGCAGTACTTC.

The DNA of the CDR3 is TGTGCCTGGAGTGTACCTCGGACAGGGAACTACGAGCAGTACTTC. As protein: CAWSVPRTGNYEQYF. The genes are TRBV30 and TRBJ2-7, with 8 positions matching TRBD1. Germline loops: CDR1 GTSNPN, CDR2 SVGIG (reference sequence). The CDR3 has 15 amino acids. V dropped 0 bases and J dropped 3; count of bases not matched to a gene: 7.

The chain recombines TRBV5-6 with TRBJ2-7, with a tentative D call TRBD1 (6 bases). Germline CDR1 SGHDT, CDR2 YYEEEE. The V end lost 4 bases, the J end lost 2 bases, and 16 bases lay between the germline ends. The CDR3 length is 15 residues. CDR3 protein: CASSAGAPSPYEQYF. The CDR3 coding sequence is TGTGCCAGCAGCGCAGGGGCCCCCTCTCCCTACGAGCAGTACTTC.

This chain joins TRBV4-1 and TRBJ1-2; D gene uncertain. V was clipped by 1 base and J by 4 bases, with 7 bases between them. This CDR3 contains 13 residues. CDR1 and CDR2 from the germline V gene are MGHRA and YSYEKL. In DNA form, the CDR3 reads TGCGCCAGCAGCCAAGCCCTAGGCTATGGCTACACCTTC. It translates to CASSQALGYGYTF.

This clone was seen only once. The rearrangement joins TRBV5-1 to TRBJ1-6; TRBD1 matches at 12 bases. The ends lost 7 bases at V and 7 bases at J; junction bases unmatched: 6. There are 15 residues in the CDR3. Germline CDR1 and CDR2: SGHRS and YFSETQ. The CDR3: CASHEGTGGNSPLHF. CDR3 nucleotide sequence: TGCGCCAGCCACGAGGGGACAGGGGGCAATTCACCCCTCCACTTT.